The sequence of this T cell receptor beta chain was determined in a study of blood T cell repertoires in COVID-19. Whole-study context: COVID-19 samples from acute and convalescent phases originated in the United States, Italy and Spain.

How the authors handled the data: Scientists estimated how many nucleated cells there were by amplifying reference gene primers. Using immunoSEQ multiplex PCR, the repertoire was profiled, and TCRdb retains in-frame clones only, with some absent. The D gene and trimming were derived from the DNA, and the V and J assignments and clone size from that table. The sample records 210,000 or so clones, around 91% being singletons. In germline, CDR1 is KGHSY, CDR2 FQNENV. The CDR3 contains 13 residues. V lost 4 bases to trimming and J lost 5 bases, with 11 bases between them. This chain connects TRBV16 to TRBJ2-5; D is undetermined. The sequence derives from a woman between 40 and 55 years old with acute or convalescent COVID-19. Sequences were obtained from peripheral blood. The CDR3 nucleotides are TGTGCCAGCAGCCGGTCCTACGGGGAGACCCAGTACTTC. This translates into CASSRSYGETQYF.